This T cell receptor beta chain was profiled in a study of T-cell reconstitution after alpha-beta-depleted transplantation in children. Study-level results: A year had passed since transplant, and T-cell counts and diversity by then came mostly from newly produced T cells. Several hundred expanded graft clones reportedly were the source of alpha-beta T cells about two months after transplant. Surviving recipient T cells and thymic progenitors produced the high day-60 TCRbeta diversity seen in some patients.

This clonotype was picked up a small number of times. Its specificity is unknown. Preparation of the TCRbeta library involved a method that used unique molecular identifiers. MiXCR, run by TCRdb on the PCR reads, gives a single entry per CDR3 protein. The table has some 200,000 distinct CDR3 sequences, about 8.2% seen once. The sequenced sample was PBMCs, mostly from graft donor cells, obtained 360 days after TCRalphabeta/CD19-depleted stem cell transplant. This sequence was found in a male patient between 2 and 10 years old who had a stem cell transplant for acute myeloid leukemia, so the T cells may come from the graft donor.

CDR3 sequence reads: CASSVRGSSYGYTF. The CDR3 nucleotides read TGTGCCAGCAGCGTCAGGGGATCTAGCTATGGCTACACCTTC. The V call is TRBV6-2 or TRBV6-3, the J call TRBJ1-2; D is possibly TRBD1 (6 bases). Deletions cut 6 bases from V and 4 bases from J, with 15 bases between. Germline CDR1 MNHEY, CDR2 SVGEGT. The CDR3 is made up of 14 amino acids.